This TCR beta chain was retrieved from a study of shared clonotypes between healthy human individuals. Broader study findings: Non-shared clonotypes had lower generation probabilities than those shared by all four donors.

This CDR3 is 15 amino acids long. Looked up from germline, CDR1 is MNHEY and CDR2 is SMNVEV (reference sequence). Trimming cost V 0 bases and J 2 bases, with 11 bases left between them. A remark on this clone: Its antigen is unidentified. Other nucleotide sequences from this sample produce the same CDR3.

Across several immunoSEQ plates, the genomic DNA of each subset was split evenly. Sorted subsets were amplified in replicate PCRs using 200 ng DNA, approximately 30,000 T cell genomes. Clones were read by immunoSEQ multiplex PCR, and TCRdb kept only the in-frame ones, dropping some. The table has about 2.2 million clones, about 93% seen once. The naive CD8 subset, CD45RO-negative cells positively selected for CCR7, excluded terminally differentiated effector memory CD45RA+ cells. Those who donated were healthy HIV-negative adults, with no recent acute infections or vaccinations reported. This sequence originates from a man between 18 and 35 years old in good health. Some clones in this sample may be carry-over from other donors' samples. The V gene is TRBV27, the J gene TRBJ2-7, with a weak D call TRBD2 (6 bases). The specimen was naive CD8+ T cells from PBMCs. CDR3 DNA: TGTGCCAGCAGTTTATCATTAGCGGCTACCTACGAGCAGTACTTC. Translated: CASSLSLAATYEQYF.